Listed below are T cell receptor beta chains from one sample, sequenced in a study of read filtering for tumor transcriptome and immune sequencing. TCRdb re-called the reads with MiXCR, one entry per CDR3 protein. The data show approximately 93,000 distinct CDR3 sequences, roughly 21% seen once. Sequenced: a population of CD138-negative cells sorted from bone marrow. These receptors came from a donor older than 35 with multiple myeloma. CDR3s include the opening cysteine and the closing phenylalanine or tryptophan. A D gene is named only where the DNA matches it firmly. Where a row states a size, it is once, few, many or the class of an expanded clone; other rows omit it.

>TRBV10-3|TRBJ2-2|NA|few
CAISDWTRNTGELFF
TGTGCCATCAGTGACTGGACAAGGAACACCGGGGAGCTGTTTTTT
>TRBV20-1|TRBJ2-5|NA|few
CSARPPSGGGGQETQYF
TGCAGTGCTAGGCCCCCCTCTGGGGGCGGTGGGCAAGAGACCCAGTACTTC
>TRBV7-9|TRBJ1-5|TRBD1|many
CASSPMLDRGGDQPQHF
TGTGCCAGCAGCCCGATGTTGGACAGGGGGGGAGATCAGCCCCAGCATTTT
>TRBV7-6|TRBJ2-1|TRBD2|many
CASSSSSGGEQFF
TGTGCCAGCAGCTCCTCTAGCGGCGGTGAGCAGTTCTTC
>TRBV7-2|TRBJ2-5|NA|NA
CASSLAYQGQETQYF
TGTGCCAGCAGCTTAGCATACCAGGGCCAAGAGACCCAGTACTTC
>TRBV28|TRBJ1-1|NA|many
CASSLGTGEAFF
TGTGCCAGCAGCCTCGGGACGGGTGAAGCTTTCTTT
>TRBV2|TRBJ2-1|NA|few
CASSGVEYEQFF
TGTGCCAGCAGTGGTGTGGAGTATGAGCAGTTCTTC
>TRBV5-1|TRBJ2-5|NA|few
CASSLGQPPETQYF
TGCGCCAGCAGCTTGGGTCAGCCCCCCGAGACCCAGTACTTC
>TRBV2|TRBJ2-5|NA|many
CASSEAHLASGETQYF
TGTGCCAGCAGTGAAGCTCATCTAGCGAGTGGGGAGACCCAGTACTTC
>TRBV5-1|TRBJ1-1|NA|many
CASSFLGDFTEAFF
TGCGCCAGCAGCTTTTTGGGGGACTTCACTGAAGCTTTCTTT
>TRBV20-1|TRBJ2-5|TRBD2|many
CSARERTSVQETQYF
TGCAGTGCTAGAGAAAGGACTAGCGTACAAGAGACCCAGTACTTC
>TRBV2|TRBJ2-7|TRBD1|many
CASSVSWTGVYEQYF
TGTGCCAGCAGTGTGTCGTGGACAGGGGTGTACGAGCAGTACTTC
>TRBV7-9|TRBJ2-5|NA|few
CASSFPQGRSRQETQYF
TGTGCCAGCAGCTTCCCACAGGGAAGGTCCCGTCAAGAGACCCAGTACTTC
>TRBV6-2/TRBV6-3|TRBJ2-7|TRBD2|many
CASRGLASSSSYEQYF
TGTGCCAGCAGAGGACTAGCGTCATCGAGCTCCTACGAGCAGTACTTC
>TRBV29-1|TRBJ1-4|TRBD1|many
CSVSPLGTDNEKLFF
TGCAGCGTTTCACCCCTAGGGACAGACAATGAAAAACTGTTTTTT
>TRBV20-1|TRBJ1-5|NA|few
CSARRGSNQPQHF
TGCAGTGCTAGAAGGGGGAGCAATCAGCCCCAGCATTTT
>TRBV7-9|TRBJ1-5|NA|NA
CASSWGLGGSRSNQPQHF
TGTGCCAGCAGCTGGGGTTTGGGGGGCTCAAGGAGCAATCAGCCCCAGCATTTT
>TRBV7-2|TRBJ1-2|NA|many
CASSRGTANYGYTF
TGTGCCAGCAGCCGAGGTACAGCAAACTATGGCTACACCTTC
>TRBV7-9|TRBJ1-2|TRBD1|NA
CASGLRRTGWGYTF
TGTGCCAGCGGGCTTCGTCGGACAGGTTGGGGCTACACCTTC
>TRBV24-1|TRBJ1-2|NA|many
CATTVYRGGYTF
TGTGCCACCACCGTCTATAGGGGCGGCTACACCTTC
>TRBV5-5|TRBJ1-5|NA|NA
CASSRLFSWSGHSNQPQHF
TGTGCCAGCAGCCGACTATTTTCGTGGTCGGGTCATAGCAATCAGCCCCAGCATTTT
>TRBV19|TRBJ2-3|NA|NA
CASKRSPGTDTQYF
TGTGCCAGTAAGCGGAGCCCGGGGACAGATACGCAGTATTTT
>TRBV11-2|TRBJ2-5|NA|NA
CASSLYLAQETQYF
TGTGCCAGCAGCTTATACCTAGCCCAAGAGACCCAGTACTTC
>TRBV12-3/TRBV12-4|TRBJ2-7|NA|NA
CASGRVSNEQYF
TGTGCCAGCGGTAGGGTTTCTAACGAGCAGTACTTC
>TRBV30|TRBJ1-5|NA|many
CAWTRGGLSNQPQHF
TGTGCCTGGACTCGCGGGGGTTTGAGCAATCAGCCCCAGCATTTT
>TRBV2|TRBJ1-5|TRBD1|few
CASRGTGTGQPQHF
TGTGCCAGCAGAGGGACAGGGACCGGTCAGCCCCAGCATTTT
>TRBV5-5|TRBJ2-1|NA|many
CASSLDPTHEQFF
TGTGCCAGCAGCTTAGATCCGACCCATGAGCAGTTCTTC
>TRBV5-1|TRBJ2-7|TRBD1|many
CASSRTGDNYEQYF
TGCGCCAGCAGCAGGACAGGGGACAACTACGAGCAGTACTTC
>TRBV12-3/TRBV12-4|TRBJ2-1|NA|many
CASSLGSRGIYNEQFF
TGTGCCAGCAGTTTAGGTTCAAGGGGTATCTACAATGAGCAGTTCTTC
>TRBV11-2|TRBJ2-3|NA|few
CASSLGQDHSQYF
TGTGCCAGCAGCTTAGGACAGGATCATTCGCAGTATTTT
>TRBV6-6|TRBJ2-5|NA|few
CASSPIGVEETQYF
TGTGCCAGCAGTCCCATTGGGGTTGAGGAGACCCAGTACTTC
>TRBV2|TRBJ2-1|NA|many
CASSDGLFSWGLGNEQFF
TGTGCCAGCAGTGACGGTCTTTTTTCGTGGGGCCTTGGGAATGAGCAGTTCTTC
>TRBV28|TRBJ2-4|NA|many
CASSLSLPGNIQYF
TGTGCCAGCAGTTTATCACTCCCTGGAAACATTCAGTACTTC
>TRBV30|TRBJ2-4|TRBD2|few
CAWERGNLAKNIQYF
TGTGCCTGGGAGCGGGGGAACCTAGCCAAAAACATTCAGTACTTC
>TRBV18|TRBJ1-4|NA|NA
CASSLRPAGDSAEKLFF
TGTGCCAGCTCACTACGGCCGGCCGGTGACAGTGCGGAAAAACTGTTTTTT
>TRBV5-6|TRBJ1-4|NA|many
CASSTLGRTDQKLFF
TGTGCCAGCAGTACATTGGGCCGGACAGACCAGAAACTGTTTTTT